This note documents a single T cell receptor beta chain sequence. This clonotype was seen many times. Its recognized antigen is unknown. The sample holds no much larger clone one base away, and base qualities are not on file. The CDR3 goes from the cysteine to the phenylalanine over 17 residues. The retained sequence is limited to the CDR3, 51 bases, with the frame set at the first base. Trimming removed 2 bases from V and 3 bases from J, leaving 17 bases between the germline ends. Looking up the germline V gene yields CDR1 SNHLY and CDR2 FYNNEI. The 35 to 40 donors, aged about 6 to 95 years, were systemically healthy Caucasian individuals from Russia. Around 9.7 milliliters of peripheral blood were collected from each donor into EDTA-treated Vacutainer tubes. Ficoll-Paque density-gradient centrifugation was used to isolate PBMCs, with at least 6 million per sample. Trizol reagent was used to extract total RNA from PBMCs, with at least 5.5 micrograms per sample. The percentages of naive CD45RAhigh/CD27high T cells were determined by flow cytometry on a PBMC aliquot from every donor.

This sample is part of a study of blood T cells in healthy people across ages (dated by TCRdb to about 2015). About the full investigation: In model experiments, template switching captured roughly one uniquely barcoded TCR beta cDNA molecule for every two T cells. The study measured age-related changes in TCR beta repertoire diversity using deep sequencing normalized with unique cDNA molecular identifiers. The study analyzed two additional independent replicas of 1 million unique cDNA reads from the same blood draw for two donors, one aged 18 to 30 and one aged 80 or older. The donors were split into four age groups: young (average about 16 years), middle-aged (roughly 40), aged (roughly 68) and long-lived (approximately 89). To avoid experimental bias, donors of different ages were randomly spread across the sequencing lanes. Beyond this particular receptor, the publication reports: The CMV infection status of donors was not known, potentially confounding age-related changes in expanded clonotypes. Estimates of total diversity based on one million sequenced T cells were considered lower bounds and underestimates. A strong correlation was found between observed TCR beta diversity and the percentage of naive T cells measured by flow cytometry. Compared with the aged group, the long-lived group had more naive CD4+ T cells, fewer expanded clones and increased TCR diversity, a pattern suggesting age selection. Observed TCR beta diversity per million T cells fell roughly linearly with age, and a significant reduction was already apparent by age around 40. Conclusive comparison of naive and antigen-experienced compartments was prevented by the profiling of bulk unsorted PBMCs.

Library prep was done by 5' RACE. The sequencer was an Illumina HiSeq 2500. A second PCR of roughly 6 to 11 cycles was run with a J-beta primer mix and a sample-barcoded 5' primer. Each TCR beta cDNA molecule received a unique molecular identifier from a template-switch 5' adaptor carrying 12 random nucleotides. At least 2.5 million CDR3-containing paired-end reads were obtained from each sample. The Mint cDNA synthesis kit, primed by a TRBC-specific oligonucleotide, was used to synthesize first-strand cDNA from all RNA. Following uracil-DNA glycosylase treatment, all cDNA underwent a first 18-cycle PCR with the universal primers M1SS and BC2_uni_R. The paper's processing steps were these. For normalization, 1 million high-quality reads, each with a distinct molecular identifier, were randomly selected from each sample. Reads with shared molecular identifiers were discarded instead of being binned into consensus sequences. CDR3 identification, clonotype clustering and error correction used MiTCR with a Q25 quality threshold and the strictest error-elimination algorithm. Lower-bound total TCR beta diversity was estimated with a nonparametric unseen species model using Euler transformation. TCRdb reworked the public reads: Q25 trimming with fastp, MiXCR clone assembly, productive beta chains retained. Each entry is one CDR3 protein sequence, shown with its most common DNA and genes. The V and J calls were not made by the authors but by TCRdb's processing. Within this sample are about 680,000 distinct CDR3 sequences, with more than 40% of them counted one time only. Under 35% of the sample rests with the top ten.

The sample taken for sequencing was blood. The rearrangement combines TRBV2 with TRBJ2-4; the D region possibly corresponds to TRBD2 (6 bases align). The source is an older woman in good health. The CDR3: CASSELGAGRGKNIQYF. The nucleotide sequence is given as TGTGCCAGCAGTGAATTAGGGGCCGGGAGAGGCAAAAACATTCAGTACTTC.